These 8 T cell receptor beta chains were sequenced from one sample in a study of low-dose radiotherapy and immunotherapy resistance in tumors. Time point denoted: after trial treatment. Sample treatment: LDRT plus nivolumab, ipilimumab, low-dose cyclophosphamide and aspirin (RACIN trial). TRAV- and TRBV-specific primers were used for first-strand cDNA, which covered alpha and beta chains. For amplifying TCRs, the PCR ran for around 20 cycles with Phusion, which was used together with a constant-region primer and the adapter on the V primers. TCRdb ran MiXCR on the reads and lists one entry per CDR3 protein. The table has about 39,000 distinct CDR3 sequences, 20% seen once. Sequencing was performed on PBMCs, taken after low-dose radiotherapy plus immunotherapy. These receptors were obtained from a female donor with ovarian cancer.

This clonotype was seen at least ten times. The chain combines TRBV30 with TRBJ2-7; D is ambiguous. V was shortened by 0 bases and J by 6 bases, with 12 bases between the two germline ends. This CDR3 contains 13 residues. Germline lookup yields CDR1 GTSNPN and CDR2 SVGIG (reference sequence). The CDR3, as DNA: TGTGCCTGGAGTGTGCACCCGCGGCCCGAGCAGTACTTC. Translated, it gives CAWSVHPRPEQYF.

In this sample, this clonotype turned up many times. This rearrangement joins TRBV6-2 or TRBV6-3 to TRBJ2-2; D may correspond to TRBD1 or TRBD2 (5 bases each). Germline-derived CDR1 and CDR2 are MNHEY and SVGEGT. The V end was cut by 2 bases, the J end by 0 bases, with 16 bases between. The CDR3 sequence is 18 residues long. The CDR3 spells CASSYATMGVPNTGELFF. In DNA form, the CDR3 reads TGTGCCAGCAGTTACGCAACAATGGGGGTTCCGAACACCGGGGAGCTGTTTTTT.

The chain combines TRBV5-5 with TRBJ1-6; tentatively, D is TRBD1 (5 bases). Germline assignment: CDR1 SGHKS and CDR2 YYEKEE (reference sequence). The CDR3 runs 16 residues. The V gene lost 4 bases and the J gene lost 8 bases, with 19 bases spanning the gap. The chain's CDR3 is CASSLTLGAWDSPLHF. CDR3 coding DNA: TGTGCCAGCAGCCTGACCCTTGGGGCTTGGGATTCACCCCTCCACTTT.

This clonotype has ten or more counts. The J gene is TRBJ2-1, the V gene TRBV19; D is unclear. Germline V CDR1 and CDR2: LNHDA, SQIVND (reference sequence). CDR3 length: 15 residues. Trimming left V 1 base short and J 1 base short, with 8 bases between. CDR3 amino acids: CASSIAVGSYNEQFF. DNA for the CDR3: TGTGCCAGTAGTATAGCGGTGGGGTCCTACAATGAGCAGTTCTTC. Variable domain in full (rest from reference TRBV19 and TRBJ2-1): DGGITQSPKYLFRKEGQNVTLSCEQNLNHDAMYWYRQDPGQGLRLIYYSQIVNDFQKGDIAEGYSVSREKKESFPLTVTSAQKNPTAFYLCASSIAVGSYNEQFFGPGTRLTVL.

This clonotype was recorded many times. This chain connects TRBV6-5 to TRBJ2-7, with D possibly matching TRBD1 (6 bases). The CDR3 totals 12 residues. The V gene's germline CDR1 is MNHEY and CDR2 SVGAGI. The CDR3 is CGGAGESYEQYF. DNA of the CDR3: TGTGGTGGGGCAGGGGAGTCCTACGAGCAGTACTTC.

V gene TRBV7-9 combines with J gene TRBJ2-7; D is possibly TRBD1 (6 bases). Germline values: CDR1 SEHNR, CDR2 FQNEAQ (reference sequence). The CDR3 is 16 residues long. V was shortened by 5 bases and J by 3 bases, with 20 bases between the two germline ends. CDR3 in DNA: TGTGCCAGCAGCCCCGCCTCCGGGACAAAGTACTACGAGCAGTACTTC. Amino acid sequence: CASSPASGTKYYEQYF.

This clonotype has just a few counts. This sequence joins TRBV7-3 and TRBJ2-2; 9 nucleotides align to TRBD1. Trimming removed 5 bases from V and 7 bases from J; junction bases left unmatched: 8. Per germline, CDR1 SGHTA and CDR2 FQGTGA. The CDR3 has 15 residues. The CDR3: CASSAGTGTYGELFF. In nucleotides, the CDR3 is TGTGCCAGCAGCGCGGGGACAGGGACATACGGGGAGCTGTTTTTT.

Concerning this clonotype: A far larger clone differs by one base, so this is likely a read error. This chain links TRBV14 with TRBJ2-5; D call uncertain. Per the germline V gene, CDR1 is SGHDN and CDR2 is FVKESK. The CDR3 runs 13 residues. V was pared by 4 bases and J by 11 bases, with 17 bases between. CDR3: CASSLRPPNEQYF. The CDR3 DNA sequence: TGTGCCAGCAGCCTTCGACCCCCCAATGAGCAGTACTTC.